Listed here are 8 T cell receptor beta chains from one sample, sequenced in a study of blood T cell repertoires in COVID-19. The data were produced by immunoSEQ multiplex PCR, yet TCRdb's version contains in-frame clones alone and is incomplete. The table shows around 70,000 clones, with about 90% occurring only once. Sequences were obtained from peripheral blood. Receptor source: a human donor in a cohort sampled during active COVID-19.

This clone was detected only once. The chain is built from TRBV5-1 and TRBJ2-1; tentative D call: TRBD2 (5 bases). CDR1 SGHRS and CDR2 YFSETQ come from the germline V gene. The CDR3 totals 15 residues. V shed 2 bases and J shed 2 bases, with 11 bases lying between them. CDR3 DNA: TGCGCCAGCAGCTTTGGACTTATAACCTACAATGAGCAGTTCTTC. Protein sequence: CASSFGLITYNEQFF.

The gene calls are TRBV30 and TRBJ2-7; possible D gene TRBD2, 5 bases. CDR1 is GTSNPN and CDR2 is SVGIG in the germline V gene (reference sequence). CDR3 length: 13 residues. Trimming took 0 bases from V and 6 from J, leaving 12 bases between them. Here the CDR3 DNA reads TGTGCCTGGAGTGTGGGAGACTTCGTCGAGCAGTACTTC. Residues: CAWSVGDFVEQYF.

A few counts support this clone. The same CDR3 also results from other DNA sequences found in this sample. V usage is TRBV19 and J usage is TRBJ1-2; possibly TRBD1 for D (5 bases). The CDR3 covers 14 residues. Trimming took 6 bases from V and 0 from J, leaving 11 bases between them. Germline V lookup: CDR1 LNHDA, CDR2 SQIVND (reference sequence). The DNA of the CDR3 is TGTGCCAGTAGCGAGACAGAAACTAACTATGGCTACACCTTC. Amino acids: CASSETETNYGYTF.

The CDR3 DNA follows: TGTGCCAGCTCACCAAGTCAGGGCAGGGACTACACCTTC. Its translation: CASSPSQGRDYTF. The chain couples TRBV18 to TRBJ1-2, with a possible D match to TRBD1 (5 bases). V dropped 2 bases and J dropped 10 bases, with 14 bases sitting between them. Germline CDR1 reads KGHSH; CDR2 reads LQKENI. The CDR3 runs 13 residues. Drawing the rest from reference TRBV18 and TRBJ1-2, the complete variable domain is NAGVMQNPRHLVRRRGQEARLRCSPMKGHSHVYWYRQLPEEGLKFMVYLQKENIIDESGMPKERFSAEFPKEGPSILRIQQVVRGDSAAYFCASSPSQGRDYTFGSGTRLTVV.

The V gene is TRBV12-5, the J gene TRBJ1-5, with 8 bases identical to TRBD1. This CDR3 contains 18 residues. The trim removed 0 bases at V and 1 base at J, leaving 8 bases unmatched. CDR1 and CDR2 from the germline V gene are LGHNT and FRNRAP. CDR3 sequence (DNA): TGTGCTAGTGGTTTGGTAGGGTCAGGGGGCTTAAGCAATCAGCCCCAGCATTTT. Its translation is CASGLVGSGGLSNQPQHF.

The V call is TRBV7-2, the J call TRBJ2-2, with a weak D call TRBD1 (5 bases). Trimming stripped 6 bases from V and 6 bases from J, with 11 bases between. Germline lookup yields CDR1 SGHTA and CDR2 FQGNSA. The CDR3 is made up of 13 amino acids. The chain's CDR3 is CASRTRAAGELFF. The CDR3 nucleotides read TGTGCCAGCAGAACCAGGGCGGCCGGGGAGCTGTTTTTT.

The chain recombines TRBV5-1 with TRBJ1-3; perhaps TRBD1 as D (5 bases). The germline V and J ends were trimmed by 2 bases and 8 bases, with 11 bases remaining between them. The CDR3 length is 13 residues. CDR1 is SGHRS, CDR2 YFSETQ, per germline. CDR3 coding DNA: TGCGCCAGCAGCTTTGAGACAGAGGACACCATATATTTT. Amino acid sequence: CASSFETEDTIYF.

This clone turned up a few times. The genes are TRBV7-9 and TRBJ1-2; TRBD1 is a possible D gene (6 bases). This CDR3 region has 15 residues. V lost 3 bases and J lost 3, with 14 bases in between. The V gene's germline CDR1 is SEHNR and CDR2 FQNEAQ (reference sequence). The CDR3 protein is CASSLIVRGHYGYTF. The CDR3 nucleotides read TGTGCCAGCAGCTTGATAGTCAGGGGCCACTATGGCTACACCTTC.